These 31 T cell receptor beta chains share one sample of origin, sequenced in a study of response to subunit inactivated influenza vaccine. MiXCR, applied by TCRdb to the RT-PCR reads, yields one record per CDR3 protein. The sample has more than 150,000 distinct CDR3 sequences, roughly 8.7% seen once. Here the sequenced sample was non-naive T cells sorted from PBMCs, taken on the day of vaccination. The receptors derive from a man aged 45-65 years who received an inactivated influenza vaccine.

The V call is TRBV6-1, the J call TRBJ2-1, with D possibly matching TRBD1 (6 bases). There are 15 residues in the CDR3. V was clipped by 6 bases and J by 8 bases, with 20 bases between them. Germline V CDR1 and CDR2: MNHNS, SASEGT. The CDR3 DNA reads TGTGCCAGCAGAAGCAGGGGACCCGGGTTCCATGAGCAGTTCTTC. Its protein is CASRSRGPGFHEQFF.

V and J are TRBV28 and TRBJ2-1; 8 nucleotides agree with TRBD2. Germline CDR1 and CDR2: MDHEN and SYDVKM. With V trimmed by 6 bases and J by 2 bases, 9 bases remained unmatched. The length of the CDR3 is 16 residues. This CDR3 is CASRTGTSGPYNEQFF. CDR3 in DNA: TGTGCCAGCAGAACCGGGACTAGTGGTCCCTACAATGAGCAGTTCTTC.

This chain links TRBV9 with TRBJ1-1, with D hard to call. Trimming removed 0 bases at V and 1 base at J, with 7 bases between. Looked up from germline, CDR1 is SGDLS and CDR2 is YYNGEE. The CDR3 covers 14 residues. This chain's CDR3 is CASSVEGENTEAFF. CDR3 nucleotides: TGTGCCAGCAGCGTAGAAGGCGAGAACACTGAAGCTTTCTTT.

The table lists this clonotype with many counts. The rearrangement joins TRBV7-2 to TRBJ2-3; TRBD1 matches 7 bases. The CDR3 covers 14 residues. V lost 5 bases to trimming and J lost 4 bases; unmatched junction nucleotides: 6. CDR1 SGHTA and CDR2 FQGNSA come from the germline V gene. Here the CDR3 DNA reads TGTGCCAGCAGCACCCGACAGGGCTCAGATACGCAGTATTTT. Protein product: CASSTRQGSDTQYF.

A few counts support this clonotype. The V and J genes are TRBV30 and TRBJ1-2; no definite D call. The germline V gene has CDR1 GTSNPN and CDR2 SVGIG (reference sequence). The CDR3 runs 12 residues. Deletions cut 0 bases from V and 8 bases from J, with 10 bases between. CDR3 sequence: CAWSVLTDGYTF. As DNA, the CDR3 is TGTGCCTGGAGTGTTCTTACAGACGGCTACACCTTC.

This clonotype was counted once. The genes are TRBV10-3 and TRBJ2-5; unclear D gene. CDR1 and CDR2 (germline): ENHRY, SYGVKD. The CDR3 has 12 amino acids. Trimming removed 4 bases at V and 4 bases at J, with 7 bases between. The CDR3 is CAISGARETQYF. The CDR3, as DNA: TGTGCCATCAGTGGGGCAAGAGAGACCCAGTACTTC.

This clonotype was seen at least ten times. The rearrangement uses TRBV28 and TRBJ2-3, with 7 bases aligning to TRBD1. From germline, CDR1 is MDHEN and CDR2 SYDVKM. The CDR3 contains 15 residues. Losses at the gene ends were 5 bases for V and 6 bases for J; bases not matched to a gene: 11. CDR3 residues: CASSPRGIATDTQYF. The CDR3 bases are TGTGCCAGCAGTCCCAGGGGGATAGCAACGGATACGCAGTATTTT.

This clonotype was recorded a few times. V usage is TRBV29-1 and J usage is TRBJ2-3, with 8 positions matching TRBD1. CDR1 is SQVTM and CDR2 is ANQGSEA in the germline V gene. The CDR3 covers 16 residues. Trimming cost V 1 base and J 6 bases; bases outside gene matches: 12. CDR3 nucleotide sequence: TGCAGCGTTGAAGCGGACAGGGAGACGGAGGGGGATACGCAGTATTTT. It encodes CSVEADRETEGDTQYF.

The genes are TRBV28 and TRBJ2-3; the match to TRBD1 covers 7 bases. Trimming removed 6 bases from V and 3 bases from J; junction bases left unmatched: 9. CDR1 and CDR2 (germline): MDHEN, SYDVKM. This CDR3 comprises 15 residues. This CDR3 is CASRRQGGYTDTQYF. The CDR3 bases are TGTGCCAGCAGACGACAGGGTGGATATACAGATACGCAGTATTTT.

There are many counts of this clonotype. The V call is TRBV7-3, the J call TRBJ2-1; 9 bases are a match to TRBD2. V was clipped by 5 bases and J by 2 bases; unmatched bases: 4. This CDR3 spans 15 amino acids. Germline V lookup: CDR1 SGHTA, CDR2 FQGTGA. For the CDR3, the DNA is TGTGCCAGCAGCCCGGGACTAGCAACCTACAATGAGCAGTTCTTC. Protein sequence: CASSPGLATYNEQFF.

This clonotype was counted between two and nine times. The genes are TRBV2 and TRBJ1-1, with D unclear. The CDR3 contains 12 residues. Germline V gene data show CDR1 as SNHLY and CDR2 as FYNNEI. V lost 11 bases, J lost 1 base, and 11 bases lay in between. The CDR3 sequence is CAGGQQNTEAFF. As DNA, the CDR3 is TGTGCCGGAGGGCAACAGAACACTGAAGCTTTCTTT. The whole variable domain, remainder taken from reference TRBV2 and TRBJ1-1, is EPEVTQTPSHQVTQMGQEVILRCVPISNHLYFYWYRQILGQKVEFLVSFYNNEISEKSEIFDDQFSVERPDGSNFTLKIRSTKLEDSAMYFCAGGQQNTEAFFGQGTRLTVV.

This clonotype has more than one count but fewer than ten. The CDR3 bases are TGTGCCAGCAGTTTGGGACTAGCTGGTGAGCAGTACTTC. Translation gives CASSLGLAGEQYF. The V and J genes are TRBV6-5 and TRBJ2-7; 9 bases align to TRBD2. CDR1 and CDR2 (germline): MNHEY, SVGAGI. After removal of 4 bases from V and 7 bases from J, the junction contained 5 bases not matched to a gene. The CDR3 consists of 13 residues.

This clonotype was observed many times. V and J are TRBV20-1 and TRBJ1-6, with a possible D match to TRBD1 (5 bases). The CDR3 sequence is 14 residues long. Germline-derived CDR1 and CDR2 are DFQATT and SNEGSKA (reference sequence). Trimming took 1 base from V and 9 from J, leaving 13 bases between them. The CDR3 DNA is TGCAGTGCTAGAGTGGGACCAACGAGTTCACCCCTCCACTTT. This encodes CSARVGPTSSPLHF.

This clonotype was seen only a few times. CDR3 loop: CASSRTSGSGTDTQYF. The CDR3 coding sequence is TGTGCCAGCAGTCGGACTAGCGGGAGTGGGACAGATACGCAGTATTTT. The chain carries TRBV12-3 or TRBV12-4 and TRBJ2-3, with 13 bases aligning to TRBD2. The CDR3 length is 16 residues. Trimming removed 5 bases from V and 3 bases from J; junction bases left unmatched: 5.

The chain employs TRBV25-1 and TRBJ1-2, with unresolved D. The CDR3 contains 11 residues. Trimming left V 8 bases short and J 0 bases short, with 4 bases between. CDR1 is MGHDK, CDR2 SYGVNS, per germline. For the CDR3, the DNA is TGTGCCAGCGACTCTAACTATGGCTACACCTTC. It translates to CASDSNYGYTF.

This clonotype was recorded only once. This clone may be a read error of a much larger clone one base away. The chain recombines TRBV29-1 with TRBJ2-3; D tentatively fits TRBD1 or TRBD2 (5 bases each). Germline V CDR1 and CDR2: SQVTM, ANQGSEA. The CDR3 totals 17 residues. The CDR3 spells CSVEDRLTGASRDTQYF. DNA of the CDR3: TGCAGCGTTGAAGATCGGTTAACAGGAGCTAGCAGAGATACGCAGTATTTT.

V and J are TRBV5-5 and TRBJ1-1; the match to TRBD1 covers 10 bases. V dropped 3 bases and J dropped 6; count of bases not matched to a gene: 2. Germline-derived CDR1 and CDR2 are SGHKS and YYEKEE (reference sequence). This CDR3 comprises 13 residues. DNA of the CDR3: TGTGCCAGCAGCTGGACAGGGGGGGCTGAAGCTTTCTTT. It translates to CASSWTGGAEAFF.

This clonotype was counted between two and nine times. V usage is TRBV4-1 and J usage is TRBJ2-2, with D hard to call. This CDR3 is built from 15 residues. V was cut by 0 bases and J by 6 bases, with 11 bases left in between. Germline V lookup: CDR1 MGHRA, CDR2 YSYEKL. Written as DNA, the CDR3 is TGCGCCAGCAGCCAAGAAACCTTATTCCCCGGGGAGCTGTTTTTT. Translation: CASSQETLFPGELFF.

This clonotype was recorded many times. The CDR3 sequence is CSARGRGYEQYF. CDR3 DNA: TGCAGTGCTAGAGGAAGGGGATACGAGCAGTACTTC. The chain has TRBV20-1 and TRBJ2-7, with D maybe TRBD1 (5 bases). This CDR3 spans 12 amino acids. V dropped 1 base and J dropped 4 bases, with 8 bases sitting between them. Germline V gives CDR1 DFQATT, CDR2 SNEGSKA (reference sequence).

This clonotype was seen more than once but under ten times. The chain is built from TRBV20-1 and TRBJ1-4; 8 bases align to TRBD1. J was trimmed by 0 bases and V by 5 bases; bases with no gene match: 20. CDR3 length: 20 amino acids. The germline gives CDR1 DFQATT, CDR2 SNEGSKA (reference sequence). CDR3 sequence: CSAPRTGSPLQRATNEKLFF. Here the CDR3 DNA reads TGCAGTGCTCCTCGGACAGGGAGTCCTTTGCAACGCGCAACTAATGAAAAACTGTTTTTT.

This chain joins TRBV12-3 or TRBV12-4 and TRBJ2-5, with D perhaps matching TRBD1 (5 bases). The CDR3 loop spans 13 amino acids. The ends were cut back, 6 bases at V and 7 bases at J, with 15 bases in the middle. CDR3 sequence (DNA): TGTGCCAGCAGGTCGGCACAGGATGGGACCCAGTACTTC. Its translation: CASRSAQDGTQYF.

This clonotype was observed a few times. The rearrangement joins TRBV7-9 to TRBJ2-1, with TRBD2 identical over 7 bases. The CDR3 is made up of 16 amino acids. Trimming cost V 2 bases and J 0 bases; bases outside gene matches: 4. Germline-derived CDR1 and CDR2 are SEHNR and FQNEAQ (reference sequence). The CDR3 spells CASSLIASGSYNEQFF. CDR3 nucleotides: TGTGCCAGCAGCTTAATCGCTAGCGGCTCCTACAATGAGCAGTTCTTC.

This rearrangement joins TRBV30 to TRBJ2-7, with a tentative D call TRBD1 (5 bases). The V and J ends lost 5 bases and 0 bases respectively, with 17 bases between them. This CDR3 region has 15 residues. Germline V gene data show CDR1 as GTSNPN and CDR2 as SVGIG (reference sequence). The CDR3 DNA follows: TGTGCCTGGTCTACGAACCTCAGGGTCTCCTACGAGCAGTACTTC. As protein: CAWSTNLRVSYEQYF.

This clonotype was detected a few times. The rearrangement uses TRBV7-8 and TRBJ2-5; D remains unclear. The CDR3 covers 11 residues. V was trimmed by 11 bases and J by 3 bases, leaving 10 bases between them. Germline loops: CDR1 SGHVS, CDR2 FQNEAQ. The DNA of the CDR3 is TGTGCCTTCACCCTCGAAGAGACCCAGTACTTC. It specifies CAFTLEETQYF.

V and J are TRBV4-2 and TRBJ1-2; D is perhaps TRBD1 (6 bases). CDR1 is LGHNA, CDR2 YNFKEQ, per germline. V was trimmed by 8 bases and J by 5 bases, leaving 12 bases between them. The CDR3 totals 12 residues. CDR3 in DNA: TGTGCCAGCGGCCCTGGACAGTATGGCTACACCTTC. Protein product: CASGPGQYGYTF.

Only a few counts were recorded for this clonotype. The V call is TRBV6-1, the J call TRBJ1-5; D perhaps matches TRBD1 (5 bases). V gave up 6 bases and J gave up 0 bases, with 12 bases separating them. CDR3 length: 15 amino acids. CDR1 and CDR2 (germline): MNHNS, SASEGT. The CDR3 here is CASSRQQDSNQPQHF. CDR3 in DNA: TGTGCCAGCAGCCGACAGCAAGATAGCAATCAGCCCCAGCATTTT.

This clonotype was seen ten or more times. This rearrangement joins TRBV13 to TRBJ2-1; 9 bases map to TRBD2. Germline CDR1 is PRHDT and CDR2 is FYEKMQ (reference sequence). V was clipped by 5 bases and J by 8 bases; unmatched bases: 13. The CDR3 has 16 residues. As DNA, the CDR3 is TGTGCCAGCAGCCAAGGGAGTCTAGCGGGACCCTATGAGCAGTTCTTC. Translated, it gives CASSQGSLAGPYEQFF.

V and J are TRBV11-3 and TRBJ2-7, with D perhaps given as TRBD1 or TRBD2 (5 bases each). V gave up 10 bases and J gave up 5 bases, with 12 bases separating them. The CDR3 totals 11 residues. CDR1 is SGHNT and CDR2 is YENEEA in the germline V gene. The CDR3: CAKRGRHEQYF. CDR3 nucleotides: TGTGCCAAACGGGGCAGACACGAGCAGTACTTC.

At least ten counts were recorded for this clonotype. The chain uses TRBV3-1 and TRBJ2-2; 7 bases are a match to TRBD1. Germline CDR1 and CDR2: LGHDT and YNNKEL (reference sequence). With 4 bases clipped from V and 4 bases from J, the junction kept 9 bases outside the gene matches. This CDR3 is 16 amino acids long. The CDR3, as DNA: TGTGCCAGCAGCCCAAACCCAGGGGGTGGCACCGGGGAGCTGTTTTTT. It is translated as CASSPNPGGGTGELFF.

This clonotype has more than one count but fewer than ten. The chain recombines TRBV27 with TRBJ2-7; 12 bases align to TRBD1. The J segment lost 5 bases and the V segment lost 3 bases, leaving 14 bases of the junction unmatched. Germline V lookup: CDR1 MNHEY, CDR2 SMNVEV (reference sequence). The CDR3 length is 18 residues. The CDR3 DNA is TGTGCCAGCAGTTTCCAGGGGACAGGGGGCTTAATTACCCACGAGCAGTACTTC. This codes for CASSFQGTGGLITHEQYF.

J is TRBJ1-1 and V is TRBV18; D ambiguous. Trimming pared 0 bases from V and 1 base from J, leaving 9 bases between. This CDR3 has 15 residues. CDR1 is KGHSH, CDR2 LQKENI, per germline. CDR3 in amino acids: CASSPPSVSNTEAFF. In DNA, the CDR3 is TGTGCCAGCTCACCACCGTCGGTTTCGAACACTGAAGCTTTCTTT.